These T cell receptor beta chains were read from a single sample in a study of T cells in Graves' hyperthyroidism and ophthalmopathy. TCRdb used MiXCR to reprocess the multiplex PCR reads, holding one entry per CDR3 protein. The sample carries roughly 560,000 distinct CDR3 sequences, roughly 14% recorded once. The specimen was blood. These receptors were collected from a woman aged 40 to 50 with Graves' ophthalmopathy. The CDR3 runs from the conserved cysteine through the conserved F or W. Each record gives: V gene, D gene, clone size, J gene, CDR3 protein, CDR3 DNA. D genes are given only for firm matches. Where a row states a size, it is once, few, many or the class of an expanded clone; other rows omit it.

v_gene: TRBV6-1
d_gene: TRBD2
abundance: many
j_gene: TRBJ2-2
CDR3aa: CASSRTSGGFNTGELFF
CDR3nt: TGTGCCAGCAGTCGCACTAGCGGGGGCTTCAACACCGGGGAGCTGTTTTTT

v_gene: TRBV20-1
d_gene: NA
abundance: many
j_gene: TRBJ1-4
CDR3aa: CSARKRTDNEKLFF
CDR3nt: TGCAGTGCTAGGAAGCGGACAGATAATGAAAAACTGTTTTTT

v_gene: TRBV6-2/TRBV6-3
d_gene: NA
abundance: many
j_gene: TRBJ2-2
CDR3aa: CASSYAETGELFF
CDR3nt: TGTGCCAGCAGTTACGCAGAAACCGGGGAGCTGTTTTTT

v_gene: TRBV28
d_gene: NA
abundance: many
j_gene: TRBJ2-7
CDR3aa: CASNLRDDYEQYF
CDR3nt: TGTGCCAGCAATCTCCGGGACGACTACGAGCAGTACTTC

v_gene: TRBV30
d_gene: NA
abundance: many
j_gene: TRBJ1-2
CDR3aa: CAWTGADHGGYTF
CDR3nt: TGTGCCTGGACGGGGGCGGACCATGGCGGCTACACCTTC

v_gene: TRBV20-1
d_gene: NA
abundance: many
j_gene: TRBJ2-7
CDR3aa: CSTPRGVLDEQYF
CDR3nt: TGCAGTACCCCCAGGGGGGTTCTCGACGAGCAGTACTTC

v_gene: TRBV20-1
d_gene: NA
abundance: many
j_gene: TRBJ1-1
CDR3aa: CSARSEGGTEAFF
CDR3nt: TGCAGTGCTAGATCGGAGGGAGGCACTGAAGCTTTCTTT

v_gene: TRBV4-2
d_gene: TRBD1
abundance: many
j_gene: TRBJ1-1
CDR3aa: CASSQGVYRDSTSEAFF
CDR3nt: TGTGCCAGCAGCCAAGGTGTCTATAGGGACAGCACCAGTGAAGCTTTCTTT

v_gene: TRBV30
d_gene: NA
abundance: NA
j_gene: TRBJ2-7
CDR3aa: CAWSQAWSYEQYF
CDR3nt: TGTGCCTGGAGCCAGGCCTGGTCGTACGAGCAGTACTTC

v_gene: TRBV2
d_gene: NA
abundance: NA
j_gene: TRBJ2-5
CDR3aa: CASSESQVGYQETQYF
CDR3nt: TGTGCCAGCAGTGAATCCCAGGTCGGGTACCAAGAGACCCAGTACTTC

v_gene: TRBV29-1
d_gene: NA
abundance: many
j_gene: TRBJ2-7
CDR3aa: CSVEEGYEQYF
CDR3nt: TGCAGCGTTGAAGAAGGATACGAGCAGTACTTC

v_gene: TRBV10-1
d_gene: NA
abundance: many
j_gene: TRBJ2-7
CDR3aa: CASSELVHPSSYEQHF
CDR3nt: TGCGCCAGCAGTGAGCTGGTACACCCGTCCTCCTACGAGCAGCACTTC

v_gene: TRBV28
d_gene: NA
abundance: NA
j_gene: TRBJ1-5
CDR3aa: CASSLGSSLYSNQPQHF
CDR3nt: TGTGCCAGCAGTTTAGGGTCCAGCCTCTATAGCAATCAGCCCCAGCATTTT

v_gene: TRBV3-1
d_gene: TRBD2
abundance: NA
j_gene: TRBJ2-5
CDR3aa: CASSQGLAGKGTQYF
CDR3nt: TGTGCCAGCAGCCAAGGACTAGCGGGGAAGGGGACCCAGTACTTC

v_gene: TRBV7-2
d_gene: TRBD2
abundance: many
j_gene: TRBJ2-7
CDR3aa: CASSVAGERFYEQYF
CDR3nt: TGTGCCAGCAGCGTCGCGGGAGAGCGATTCTACGAGCAGTACTTC

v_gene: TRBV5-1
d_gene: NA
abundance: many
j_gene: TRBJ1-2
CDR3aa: CASSLFRIYGYTF
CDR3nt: TGCGCCAGCAGCTTGTTCAGAATCTATGGCTACACCTTC

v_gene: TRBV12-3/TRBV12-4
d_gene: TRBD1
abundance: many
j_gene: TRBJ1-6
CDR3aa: CASSSPDRRFSPLHF
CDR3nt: TGTGCCAGCAGTTCACCGGACAGGCGTTTTTCACCCCTCCACTTT

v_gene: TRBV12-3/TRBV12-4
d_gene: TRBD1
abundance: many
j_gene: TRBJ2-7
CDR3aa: CASSKPDRDHEQYF
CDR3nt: TGTGCCAGCAGCAAGCCGGACAGGGACCACGAGCAGTACTTC

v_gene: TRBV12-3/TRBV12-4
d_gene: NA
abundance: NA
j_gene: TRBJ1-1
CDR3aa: CASSPLSPTDTEAFF
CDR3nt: TGTGCCAGCAGCCCTCTATCCCCGACAGATACTGAAGCTTTCTTT

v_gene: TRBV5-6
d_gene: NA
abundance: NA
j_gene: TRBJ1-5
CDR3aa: CASSFIRPPELYSNQPQHF
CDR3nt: TGTGCCAGCAGCTTTATCCGGCCACCGGAATTATATAGCAATCAGCCCCAGCATTTT

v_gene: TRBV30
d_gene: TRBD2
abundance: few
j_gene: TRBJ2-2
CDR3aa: CAWSALLAGVTGELFF
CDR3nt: TGTGCCTGGAGTGCGCTACTAGCGGGAGTTACCGGGGAGCTGTTTTTT

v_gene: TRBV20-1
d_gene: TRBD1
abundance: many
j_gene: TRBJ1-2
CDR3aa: CSARAETGDYGYTF
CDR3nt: TGCAGTGCTAGAGCCGAGACAGGGGACTATGGCTACACCTTC

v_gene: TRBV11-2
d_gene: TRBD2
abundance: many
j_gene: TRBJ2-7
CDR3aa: CASSKGLAGGSTEQYF
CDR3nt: TGTGCCAGCAGCAAGGGACTAGCGGGAGGATCGACCGAGCAGTACTTC

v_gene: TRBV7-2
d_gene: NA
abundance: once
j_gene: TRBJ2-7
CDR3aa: CASSLASGSTYEQYF
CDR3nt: TGTGCCAGCAGCTTAGCGAGCGGCAGCACCTACGAGCAGTACTTC

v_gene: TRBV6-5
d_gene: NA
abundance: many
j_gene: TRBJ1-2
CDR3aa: CASSWDLTGGYTF
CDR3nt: TGTGCCAGCAGTTGGGACCTTACGGGGGGCTACACCTTC

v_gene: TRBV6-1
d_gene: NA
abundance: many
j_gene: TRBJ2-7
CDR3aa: CASRTDYEQYF
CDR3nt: TGTGCCAGCAGGACGGACTACGAGCAGTACTTC

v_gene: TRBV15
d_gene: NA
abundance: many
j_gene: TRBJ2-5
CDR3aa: CATSREQYQETQYF
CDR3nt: TGTGCCACCAGCAGAGAACAGTATCAAGAGACCCAGTACTTC

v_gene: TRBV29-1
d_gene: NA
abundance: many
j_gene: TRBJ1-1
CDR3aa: CSVTGQNTEAFF
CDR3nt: TGCAGCGTTACGGGACAAAACACTGAAGCTTTCTTT

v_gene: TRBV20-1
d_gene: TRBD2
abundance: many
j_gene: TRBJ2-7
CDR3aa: CSARATSGSYEQYF
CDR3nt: TGCAGTGCTAGAGCGACTAGCGGGAGTTACGAGCAGTACTTC

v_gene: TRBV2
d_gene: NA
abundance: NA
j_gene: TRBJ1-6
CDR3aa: CASSEDYNSPLHF
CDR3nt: TGTGCCAGCAGTGAAGACTACAATTCACCCCTCCACTTT

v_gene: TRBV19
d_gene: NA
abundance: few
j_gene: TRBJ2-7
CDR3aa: CASSIGQAISYEQYF
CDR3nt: TGTGCCAGTAGTATAGGGCAGGCTATCTCCTACGAGCAGTACTTC

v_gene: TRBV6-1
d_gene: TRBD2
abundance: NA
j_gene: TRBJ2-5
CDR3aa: CASSVMTGGRETQYF
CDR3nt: TGTGCCAGCAGTGTTATGACGGGAGGCCGAGAGACCCAGTACTTC

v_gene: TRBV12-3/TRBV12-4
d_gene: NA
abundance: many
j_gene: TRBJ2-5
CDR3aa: CASNRGQETQYF
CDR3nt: TGTGCCAGCAATAGGGGGCAAGAGACCCAGTACTTC

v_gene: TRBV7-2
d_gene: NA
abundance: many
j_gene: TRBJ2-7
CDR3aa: CASSLRLGDIFYEQYF
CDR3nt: TGTGCCAGCAGCTTACGGCTGGGGGACATTTTCTACGAGCAGTACTTC

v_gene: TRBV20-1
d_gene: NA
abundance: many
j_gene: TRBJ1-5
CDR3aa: CSANTGLDSNQPQHF
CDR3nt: TGCAGTGCTAACACAGGGTTGGATAGCAATCAGCCCCAGCATTTT

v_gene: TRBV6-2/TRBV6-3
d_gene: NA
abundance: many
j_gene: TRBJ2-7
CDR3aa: CASSYSGEEQYF
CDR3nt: TGTGCCAGCAGTTACTCTGGGGAGGAGCAGTACTTC

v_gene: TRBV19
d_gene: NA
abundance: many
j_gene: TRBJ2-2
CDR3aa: CATRKGGTGELFF
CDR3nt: TGTGCCACGAGGAAGGGAGGCACCGGGGAGCTGTTTTTT

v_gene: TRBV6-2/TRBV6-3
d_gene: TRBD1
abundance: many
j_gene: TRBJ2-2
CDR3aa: CASRSGGAGKTGELFF
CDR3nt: TGTGCCAGCAGATCAGGGGGCGCAGGGAAGACCGGGGAGCTGTTTTTT

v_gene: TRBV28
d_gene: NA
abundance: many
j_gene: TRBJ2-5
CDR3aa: CASSGGEGRGETQYF
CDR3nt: TGTGCCAGCAGTGGGGGCGAGGGGCGCGGGGAGACCCAGTACTTC

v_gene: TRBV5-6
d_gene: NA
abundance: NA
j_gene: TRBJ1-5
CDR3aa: CASSRKDSNQPQHF
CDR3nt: TGTGCCAGCAGCCGAAAAGACAGCAATCAGCCCCAGCATTTT

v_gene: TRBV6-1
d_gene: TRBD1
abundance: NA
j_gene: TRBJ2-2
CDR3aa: CASSEVGTGAGELFF
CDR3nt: TGTGCCAGCAGTGAAGTGGGGACAGGTGCCGGGGAGCTGTTTTTT

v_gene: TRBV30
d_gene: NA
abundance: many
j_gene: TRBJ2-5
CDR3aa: CAWSARGETQYF
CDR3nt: TGTGCCTGGAGTGCCCGGGGGGAGACCCAGTACTTC

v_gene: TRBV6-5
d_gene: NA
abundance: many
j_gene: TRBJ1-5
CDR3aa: CASSYSRWNQPQHF
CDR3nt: TGTGCCAGCAGTTACTCGAGATGGAATCAGCCCCAGCATTTT

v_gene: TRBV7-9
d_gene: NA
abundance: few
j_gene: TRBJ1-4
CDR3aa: CASASGGDGKLFF
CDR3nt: TGTGCCAGCGCTTCGGGGGGGGATGGAAAACTGTTTTTT

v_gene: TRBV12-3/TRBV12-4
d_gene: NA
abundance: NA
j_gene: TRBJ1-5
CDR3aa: CARVIKPQHF
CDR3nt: TGTGCCAGGGTTATCAAACCCCAGCATTTT

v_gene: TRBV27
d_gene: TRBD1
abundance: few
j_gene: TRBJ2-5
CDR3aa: CASSYQQGKETQYF
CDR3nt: TGTGCCAGCAGTTACCAACAGGGGAAGGAGACCCAGTACTTC

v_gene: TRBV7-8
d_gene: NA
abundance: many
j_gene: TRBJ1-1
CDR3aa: CASTTGGISTEAFF
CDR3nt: TGTGCCAGCACCACCGGAGGCATCAGCACTGAAGCTTTCTTT

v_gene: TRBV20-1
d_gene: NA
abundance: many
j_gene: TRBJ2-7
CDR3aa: CSARAPWGYEQYF
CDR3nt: TGCAGTGCTAGAGCCCCATGGGGCTACGAGCAGTACTTC

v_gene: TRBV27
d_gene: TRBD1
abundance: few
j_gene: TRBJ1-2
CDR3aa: CASSTRQGPLFGYTF
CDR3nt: TGTGCCAGCAGTACCAGACAGGGCCCCCTTTTCGGCTACACCTTC

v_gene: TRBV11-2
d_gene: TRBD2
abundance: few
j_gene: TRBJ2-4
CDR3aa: CASSLPGLATNIQYF
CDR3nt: TGTGCCAGCAGCTTACCAGGACTAGCTACGAACATTCAGTACTTC

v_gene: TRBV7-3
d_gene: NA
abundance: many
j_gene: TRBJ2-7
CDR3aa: CASSAGREQYF
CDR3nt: TGTGCCAGCAGCGCAGGGCGGGAGCAGTACTTC

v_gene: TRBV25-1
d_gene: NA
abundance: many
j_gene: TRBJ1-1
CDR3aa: CASSDSGAEAFF
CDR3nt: TGTGCCAGCAGTGACAGTGGGGCTGAAGCTTTCTTT

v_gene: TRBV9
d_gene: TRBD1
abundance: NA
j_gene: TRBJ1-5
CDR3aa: CASSVVKGEQGRSASNQPQHF
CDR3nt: TGTGCCAGCAGCGTAGTGAAAGGGGAACAGGGGAGGTCGGCGAGCAATCAGCCCCAGCATTTT

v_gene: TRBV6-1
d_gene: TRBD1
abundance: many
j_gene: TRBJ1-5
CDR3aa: CAGGTGVHQPQHF
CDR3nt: TGTGCCGGTGGGACAGGGGTGCATCAGCCCCAGCATTTT

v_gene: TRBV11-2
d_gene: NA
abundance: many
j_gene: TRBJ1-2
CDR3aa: CASSPSGGGYGYTF
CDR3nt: TGTGCCAGCAGCCCATCTGGAGGGGGTTATGGCTACACCTTC

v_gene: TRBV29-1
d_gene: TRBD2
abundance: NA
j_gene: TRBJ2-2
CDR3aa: CSVELVLAGGPGELFF
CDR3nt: TGCAGCGTTGAATTGGTCCTAGCGGGAGGTCCCGGGGAGCTGTTTTTT

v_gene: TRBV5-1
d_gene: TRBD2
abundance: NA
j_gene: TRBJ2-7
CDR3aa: CASSLVGTSGRRSYEQYF
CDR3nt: TGCGCCAGCAGCTTGGTGGGGACTAGCGGGAGACGTAGCTACGAGCAGTACTTC

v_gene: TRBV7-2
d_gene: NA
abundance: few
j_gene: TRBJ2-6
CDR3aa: CASSLAGTSGANVLTF
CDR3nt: TGTGCCAGCAGCTTGGCGGGGACCTCTGGGGCCAACGTCCTGACTTTC

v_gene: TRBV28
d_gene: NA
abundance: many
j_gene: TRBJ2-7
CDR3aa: CASSFLSVGEQYF
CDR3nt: TGTGCCAGCAGTTTCCTGTCGGTGGGGGAGCAGTACTTC

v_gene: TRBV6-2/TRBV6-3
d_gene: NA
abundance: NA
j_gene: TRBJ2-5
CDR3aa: CASRHHGRGRGTQYF
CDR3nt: TGTGCCAGCAGACACCATGGGAGAGGCAGGGGGACCCAGTACTTC